A selection of T cell receptor beta chains follows, all from one sample in a study of radiotherapy plus CTLA-4 blockade in lung cancer. Using immunoSEQ multiplex PCR, the repertoire was profiled, and TCRdb retains in-frame clones only, with some absent. The table shows 84,000 or so clones, with roughly four fifths occurring only once. The material was peripheral blood, obtained from a patient treated with radiotherapy plus ipilimumab. The receptors originated from a human donor with non-small cell lung cancer that progressed on radiotherapy plus ipilimumab. Both conserved end residues are part of each CDR3. Each record gives: clone size, V gene, J gene, D gene, CDR3 DNA, CDR3 protein. D genes are given only for firm matches. Expanded clones get a size class; other rows say once, few or many, or leave the size out.

once	TRBV7-6	TRBJ2-1	NA	TGTGCCAGCAGCTCACAGACCGGGGCTTACAATGAGCAGTTCTTC	CASSSQTGAYNEQFF
NA	TRBV19	TRBJ1-4	TRBD1	TGTGCCAGTAGTACCGACGGAAGGCGGCAGGGGGATGAAAAACTGTTTTTT	CASSTDGRRQGDEKLFF
NA	TRBV6-5	TRBJ1-2	TRBD1	TGTGCCAGCAGTTACTCGAGGACAGGGGGTGGTTATGGCTACACCTTC	CASSYSRTGGGYGYTF
NA	TRBV27	TRBJ1-1	NA	TGTGCCAGCAAGATGAGTAGCATAAAGGGTGAAGCTTTCTTT	CASKMSSIKGEAFF
NA	TRBV4-1	TRBJ1-2	NA	TGCGCCAGCAGCCCGACTCCGGGGTCCAACTATGGCTACACCTTC	CASSPTPGSNYGYTF
NA	TRBV6-5	TRBJ1-5	NA	TGTGCCAGCAGTTACGGGGGTAGGCAGCCCCAGCATTTT	CASSYGGRQPQHF
NA	TRBV2	TRBJ2-7	NA	TGTGCCAGCAGCCTCGGGACCAATCCCTACGAGCAGTACTTC	CASSLGTNPYEQYF
NA	TRBV7-9	TRBJ1-2	TRBD1	TGTGCCAGCAGCGTGGGACAGGGTCAGAACTATGGCTACACCTTC	CASSVGQGQNYGYTF
NA	TRBV4-3	TRBJ1-1	NA	TGCGCCAGCAGCCAAGTTGGGGGAGGAGCTGAAGCTTTCTTT	CASSQVGGGAEAFF
NA	TRBV11-3	TRBJ2-7	NA	TGTGCCAGCAGCTTAGAAGGAGGGATAAACGAGCAGTACTTC	CASSLEGGINEQYF
NA	TRBV10-3	TRBJ2-5	TRBD1	TGTGCCATCAGTTCGACAGGGGACGAGACCCAGTACTTC	CAISSTGDETQYF
NA	TRBV4-2	TRBJ2-5	TRBD1	TGTGCCAGCAGCAAAACGGGACAGGTGGGAGAGACCCAGTACTTC	CASSKTGQVGETQYF
NA	TRBV27	TRBJ1-1	TRBD1	TGTGCCAGCAGTTTATCCCTCCTAACAGGGGGCCTTAAGAACACTGAAGCTTTCTTT	CASSLSLLTGGLKNTEAFF
NA	TRBV5-6	TRBJ1-1	TRBD1	TGTGCCAGCAGCTCCCAGGGGGCCGGGACCTATGGAGCTTTCTTT	CASSSQGAGTYGAFF
NA	TRBV7-9	TRBJ1-6	NA	TGTGCCAGCAGCATGAATTCGGGAGGGTCACCCCTCCACTTT	CASSMNSGGSPLHF
NA	TRBV28	TRBJ1-6	TRBD1	TGTGCCAGCAGTTCCGGGACAGGGAATTCACCCCTCCACTTT	CASSSGTGNSPLHF
NA	TRBV27	TRBJ1-1	NA	TGTGCCAGCAGTTTATCTCCTGGGGGAGCCACTGAAGCTTTCTTT	CASSLSPGGATEAFF
NA	TRBV9	TRBJ2-1	NA	TGTGCCAGCAGCGCCGAGGGTAAGTTCTTC	CASSAEGKFF
NA	TRBV21-1	TRBJ1-5	NA	TGTGCCAGTAGGACAGGGGCTCATAGCAATCAGCCCCAGCATTTT	CASRTGAHSNQPQHF
few	TRBV27	TRBJ2-3	TRBD2	TGTGCCAGCAGTCCGGGACTAGGCGCAGATACGCAGTATTTT	CASSPGLGADTQYF
NA	TRBV7-2	TRBJ2-3	NA	TGTGCCAGCAGCTTTACAGGTTTGGATACGCAGTATTTT	CASSFTGLDTQYF
NA	TRBV28	TRBJ2-7	NA	TGTGCCAGCGTTGGACTTATCGACGAGCAGTACTTC	CASVGLIDEQYF
NA	TRBV6-5	TRBJ2-3	NA	TGTGCCAGCAGTTACTCGTTCCAGGCAGATACGCAGTATTTT	CASSYSFQADTQYF
NA	TRBV6-1	TRBJ1-5	NA	TGTGCCAGCAGAGCGGGACTGAGAAATCAGCCCCAGCATTTT	CASRAGLRNQPQHF
NA	TRBV5-5	TRBJ1-2	NA	TGTGCCAGCAGCTTTTCAACAGGTCGAGGGAATGGCTACACCTTC	CASSFSTGRGNGYTF
once	TRBV18	TRBJ2-1	TRBD2	TGTGCCAGCTCACTATACTCCGGGACTAGCGGCCCCTACAATGAGCAGTTCTTC	CASSLYSGTSGPYNEQFF
NA	TRBV5-6	TRBJ2-7	TRBD1	TGTGCCAGCAGCATGGGACAGTTCTACGAGCAGTACTTC	CASSMGQFYEQYF
NA	TRBV5-1	TRBJ2-7	NA	TGCGCCAGCAGCTTGGAGGGAGGGGGCTCCTACGAGCAGTACTTC	CASSLEGGGSYEQYF
NA	TRBV27	TRBJ2-7	TRBD1	TGTGCCAGCAGCCGATTAATAGGACAGGGAGTGAGCCACGAGCAGTACTTC	CASSRLIGQGVSHEQYF
NA	TRBV5-1	TRBJ2-7	NA	TGCGCCAGCGCTTCGCAGGGCAAGAGGGACGAGCAGTACTTC	CASASQGKRDEQYF
NA	TRBV7-8	TRBJ2-2	TRBD2	TGTGCCAGCAGCTCGATTTTACTAGCGAGAGGGACCGCGAACACCGGGGAGCTGTTTTTT	CASSSILLARGTANTGELFF
NA	TRBV6-5	TRBJ2-1	NA	TGTGCCAGCAACCAGGGTTTAACTTACAATGAGCAGTTCTTC	CASNQGLTYNEQFF